One and the same sample provided the 21 T cell receptor beta chains below, sequenced in a study of blood T cell repertoires in COVID-19. The assay was immunoSEQ multiplex PCR, and TCRdb's table has in-frame clones only and misses some. The sample lists hundreds of thousands of clones; approximately 91% were seen once. Sequencing used peripheral blood. All receptors derive from a man aged 18 to 35 with active or convalescent COVID-19.

V gene TRBV12-3 or TRBV12-4 combines with J gene TRBJ2-7, with a tentative D call TRBD1 (6 bases). The CDR3 is made up of 13 amino acids. V lost 8 bases and J lost 0, with 11 bases in between. CDR3 nucleotide sequence: TGTGCCAGCCTACAGGGAAACTCCTACGAGCAGTACTTC. It codes for CASLQGNSYEQYF.

The chain employs TRBV7-9 and TRBJ1-2; D uncertain. This CDR3 region has 15 residues. CDR1 is SEHNR, CDR2 FQNEAQ, per germline (reference sequence). The V end lost 4 bases, the J end lost 0 bases, and 12 bases lay between the germline ends. The CDR3 sequence: CASSSVLTPNYGYTF. The CDR3 nucleotides read TGTGCCAGCAGCTCCGTGCTAACCCCTAACTATGGCTACACCTTC.

For this clone: The same CDR3 arises from other DNA sequences in this sample as well. The chain is built from TRBV5-6 and TRBJ1-1, with D tentatively TRBD1 (5 bases). The V end was cut by 0 bases, the J end by 4 bases, with 10 bases between. Looked up from germline, CDR1 is SGHDT and CDR2 is YYEEEE. The CDR3 length is 14 residues. The chain's CDR3 is CASSLAGGGTEAFF. Written as DNA, the CDR3 is TGTGCCAGCAGCTTGGCCGGGGGAGGCACTGAAGCTTTCTTT.

The rearrangement uses TRBV19 and TRBJ1-5, with D possibly TRBD1 on 5 matching bases. V lost 3 bases and J 3 bases, leaving 12 bases between the germline ends. The length of the CDR3 is 15 residues. CDR1 LNHDA and CDR2 SQIVND come from the germline V gene (reference sequence). Written as DNA, the CDR3 is TGTGCCAGTAGTATGTTTGGGGCTAACAATCAGCCCCAGCATTTT. This codes for CASSMFGANNQPQHF.

This chain links TRBV9 with TRBJ2-1, with 9 nucleotides matching TRBD2. V trimming: 8 bases; J trimming: 5 bases; junction bases outside the gene matches: 5. The germline V gene has CDR1 SGDLS and CDR2 YYNGEE. This CDR3 contains 13 residues. CDR3 region: CASNSGGNNEQFF. The CDR3 DNA follows: TGTGCCAGTAATAGCGGGGGAAACAATGAGCAGTTCTTC.

The CDR3 DNA reads TGTGCCAGCAGCTCCCACGGGGGGAATGAGGGTAAAGGGGATCAGCCCCAGCATTTT. Its protein product is CASSSHGGNEGKGDQPQHF. The V gene is TRBV21-1, the J gene TRBJ1-5. TRBV21-1 is a pseudogene. The CDR3 runs to 19 residues.

This chain's CDR3 is CASSRLEQDTQYF. DNA for the CDR3: TGTGCCAGCAGTAGACTAGAGCAAGATACGCAGTATTTT. The rearrangement links TRBV28 to TRBJ2-3, with TRBD2 as a possible D gene (6 bases). V gave up 5 bases and J gave up 5 bases, with 11 bases separating them. Germline CDR1 is MDHEN and CDR2 is SYDVKM. The CDR3 contains 13 residues.

The chain recombines TRBV5-6 with TRBJ2-3, with TRBD2 as a possible D gene (5 bases). The CDR3 has 14 residues. CDR1 is SGHDT and CDR2 is YYEEEE in the germline V gene. Deletions cut 0 bases from V and 3 bases from J, with 8 bases between. The CDR3 bases are TGTGCCAGCAGCTTGGTAGCGTTAACAGATACGCAGTATTTT. Residues: CASSLVALTDTQYF.

About this clone: The same CDR3 also results from other DNA sequences found in this sample. V usage is TRBV6-5 and J usage is TRBJ1-5; unclear D gene. Germline V CDR1 and CDR2: MNHEY, SVGAGI. This CDR3 has 14 amino acids. Trimming stripped 2 bases from V and 2 bases from J, with 7 bases between. The CDR3 protein is CASSYRGGNQPQHF. CDR3 sequence (DNA): TGTGCCAGCAGTTACCGGGGAGGCAATCAGCCCCAGCATTTT.

The V call is TRBV21-1, the J call TRBJ2-1; TRBD2, the table's D call, was not compared with the DNA. TRBV21-1 is reported as a pseudogene. The CDR3 extends over 11 amino acids. The CDR3 DNA is TGTGCCAGGTTACTCCCTAATGAGCAGTTCTTC. Its protein product is CARLLPNEQFF.

The rearrangement links TRBV9 to TRBJ2-3; maybe TRBD2 (6 bases). Trimming took off 0 bases at V and 0 bases at J, with 14 bases between the two ends. This CDR3 region has 17 residues. Germline V gene data show CDR1 as SGDLS and CDR2 as YYNGEE. CDR3 nucleotides: TGTGCCAGCAGCGTAGTTCCCTCCGGGGGAAGCACAGATACGCAGTATTTT. Translated: CASSVVPSGGSTDTQYF.

With respect to this clone: The sample carries other DNA sequences with the same CDR3. The DNA for the CDR3 is TGTGCCAGCAGCCCACGGGACAGCTATGGCTACACCTTC. As protein: CASSPRDSYGYTF. The chain uses TRBV6-5 and TRBJ1-2; 7 bases line up with TRBD1. The J segment lost 4 bases and the V segment lost 6 bases, leaving 5 bases of the junction unmatched. Per germline, CDR1 MNHEY and CDR2 SVGAGI. The CDR3 runs to 13 residues.

This chain joins TRBV5-4 and TRBJ2-1; tentatively, D is TRBD2 (6 bases). Per germline, CDR1 SGHNT and CDR2 YYREEE (reference sequence). The V end lost 0 bases, the J end lost 0 bases, and 7 bases lay between the germline ends. The CDR3 has 15 amino acids. DNA of the CDR3: TGTGCCAGCAGCTTGGACGGGGGCTCCTACAATGAGCAGTTCTTC. Protein product: CASSLDGGSYNEQFF.

This chain links TRBV15 with TRBJ1-5; D might be TRBD1 (6 bases). Germline CDR1 is LNHNV and CDR2 is YYDKDF (reference sequence). The CDR3 contains 15 residues. The V end was cut by 1 base, the J end by 3 bases, with 10 bases between. The CDR3 region is CATSRVQGPNQPQHF. In nucleotides, the CDR3 is TGTGCCACCAGCAGAGTACAGGGTCCCAATCAGCCCCAGCATTTT. Drawing the rest from reference TRBV15 and TRBJ1-5, the complete variable domain is DAMVIQNPRYQVTQFGKPVTLSCSQTLNHNVMYWYQQKSSQAPKLLFHYYDKDFNNEADTPDNFQSRRPNTSFCFLDIRSPGLGDTAMYLCATSRVQGPNQPQHFGDGTRLSIL.

This chain links TRBV10-3 with TRBJ2-3; TRBD2 matches 11 bases. The CDR3 length is 17 residues. Germline CDR1 is ENHRY and CDR2 is SYGVKD. J gave up 5 bases and V 5 bases, and 12 bases lay outside the gene matches. The CDR3 protein is CAISPRLAGSKGDTQYF. In nucleotides, the CDR3 is TGTGCCATCAGTCCGCGACTAGCGGGGTCAAAGGGAGATACGCAGTATTTT.

The J gene is TRBJ2-3, the V gene TRBV7-9, with a weak D call TRBD1 (7 bases). The CDR3 runs 14 residues. Germline assignment: CDR1 SEHNR and CDR2 FQNEAQ (reference sequence). Trimming shortened V by 4 bases and J by 6 bases, and 14 bases separated the two germline ends. CDR3 sequence: CASSSTEGADTQYF. In DNA, the CDR3 is TGTGCCAGCAGCTCCACGGAGGGGGCTGATACGCAGTATTTT.

The V gene is TRBV7-9, the J gene TRBJ1-2; TRBD1 might be the D (5 bases). This CDR3 region has 15 residues. V lost 1 base to trimming and J lost 4 bases, with 13 bases between them. Germline V gene sequence: CDR1 SEHNR, CDR2 FQNEAQ (reference sequence). This CDR3 is CASSLGDSWGYGYTF. The CDR3 coding sequence is TGTGCCAGCAGCTTAGGAGACAGTTGGGGCTATGGCTACACCTTC.

The chain recombines TRBV9 with TRBJ1-2, with D unresolved. CDR1 and CDR2 from the germline V gene are SGDLS and YYNGEE. This CDR3 has 15 amino acids. Trimming took off 6 bases at V and 2 bases at J, with 17 bases between the two ends. CDR3 amino acids: CASTPFAAGNYGYTF. CDR3 nucleotides: TGTGCCAGCACCCCATTCGCGGCGGGGAACTATGGCTACACCTTC.

The gene calls are TRBV10-1 and TRBJ2-1; 8 bases match TRBD2. From germline, CDR1 is WNHNN and CDR2 SYGVQD (reference sequence). This CDR3 spans 16 amino acids. V shed 4 bases and J 6 bases; nucleotides not matched to a gene: 11. CDR3 sequence: CASSATTGGFGNEQFF. DNA for the CDR3: TGCGCCAGCAGTGCAACCACGGGGGGGTTCGGCAATGAGCAGTTCTTC.

The chain carries TRBV29-1 and TRBJ1-1; a possible D gene is TRBD1 (5 bases). Germline V lookup: CDR1 SQVTM, CDR2 ANQGSEA. The CDR3 extends over 11 amino acids. Trimming removed 8 bases from V and 3 bases from J, with 10 bases in between. CDR3 nucleotide sequence: TGCAGCCCCTCGGGGGACACTGAAGCTTTCTTT. The encoded protein is CSPSGDTEAFF.

V gene TRBV3-1 (or the pseudogene TRBV3-2) combines with J gene TRBJ2-7; 9 bases agree with TRBD2. The CDR3 has 14 amino acids. Germline V gene sequence: CDR1 LGHDT, CDR2 YNNKEL (reference sequence). Trimming took 3 bases from V and 3 from J; bases not matched to a gene: 3. CDR3: CASSHAGGIYEQYF. The DNA of the CDR3 is TGTGCCAGCAGCCACGCGGGGGGGATCTACGAGCAGTACTTC.